One and the same sample provided the 5 T cell receptor beta chains below, sequenced in a study of shared clonotypes between healthy human individuals. Clones were read by immunoSEQ multiplex PCR, and TCRdb kept only the in-frame ones, dropping some. Among some 2,000,000 clones listed, around 95% were seen once. Sequences were obtained from naive CD4+ T cells sorted from blood. Subset described: CD45RA+ positively selected. The receptor set was obtained from a young man in good health.

The chain links TRBV11-2 to TRBJ2-7, with 10 bases that match TRBD1. CDR1 and CDR2 (germline): SGHAT, FQNNGV. J gave up 6 bases and V 5 bases, and 13 bases lay outside the gene matches. There are 16 residues in the CDR3. The chain's CDR3 is CASSPNPDRGLFEQYF. For the CDR3, the DNA is TGTGCCAGCAGCCCGAACCCCGACAGGGGGCTGTTCGAGCAGTACTTC.

The chain joins TRBV19 to TRBJ2-2, with D possibly matching TRBD1 (6 bases). Looked up from germline, CDR1 is LNHDA and CDR2 is SQIVND (reference sequence). This CDR3 is built from 16 residues. The V end lost 4 bases, the J end lost 2 bases, and 14 bases lay between the germline ends. The CDR3, as DNA: TGTGCCAGTAGTAACCTCGGGACACTAAACACCGGGGAGCTGTTTTTT. Translation gives CASSNLGTLNTGELFF.

J is TRBJ2-3 and V is TRBV10-1, with 8 nucleotides matching TRBD2. Trimming took 7 bases from V and 4 from J; bases not matched to a gene: 4. Germline V gene data show CDR1 as WNHNN and CDR2 as SYGVQD (reference sequence). The CDR3 is 13 residues long. The CDR3 is CASNGGAADTQYF. In DNA form, the CDR3 reads TGCGCCAGCAACGGGGGGGCTGCAGATACGCAGTATTTT.

V and J are TRBV5-6 and TRBJ1-5; 10 nucleotides align to TRBD1. The germline V gene encodes CDR1 SGHDT and CDR2 YYEEEE. J gave up 6 bases and V 4 bases, and 7 bases lay outside the gene matches. This CDR3 comprises 15 residues. The CDR3: CASSQRTGGSQPQHF. In DNA, the CDR3 is TGTGCCAGCAGCCAGAGGACAGGGGGGAGTCAGCCCCAGCATTTT.

The CDR3 DNA sequence: TGTGCCAGCCGGGGACAGCCCTACAATGAGCAGTTCTTC. Its translation: CASRGQPYNEQFF. The genes are TRBV6-5 and TRBJ2-1; the match to TRBD1 covers 7 bases. CDR1 MNHEY and CDR2 SVGAGI come from the germline V gene. The CDR3 consists of 13 residues. Trimming at V came to 8 bases and at J to 2 bases, leaving 3 bases not matched to a gene.